Presented here are 13 T cell receptor beta chains from one specimen sequenced in a study of CD8+ T cells in alopecia areata. TCR sequencing used cDNA made by reverse transcription of extracted RNA. The table came from immunoSEQ multiplex PCR; TCRdb's copy has only in-frame clones and leaves some out. The sample records hundreds of thousands of clones, roughly two thirds being singletons. The input for sequencing was CD4+ T cells sorted from blood, taken at week 0. The receptors here all came from a human donor with alopecia areata.

The CDR3 region has the DNA TGTGCCAGCAGCTTACCGGGCGGACAGTTAAGCAATGAGCAGTTCTTC. Protein sequence: CASSLPGGQLSNEQFF. This chain joins TRBV7-3 and TRBJ2-1, with TRBD1 as a possible D gene (6 bases). There are 16 residues in the CDR3. Germline V lookup: CDR1 SGHTA, CDR2 FQGTGA. Deletions cut 2 bases from V and 6 bases from J, with 17 bases between. The entire variable domain, with the rest obtained from reference TRBV7-3 and TRBJ2-1, is as follows: GAGVSQTPSNKVTEKGKYVELRCDPISGHTALYWYRQSLGQGPEFLIYFQGTGAADDSGLPNDRFFAVRPEGSVSTLKIQRTERGDSAVYLCASSLPGGQLSNEQFFGPGTRLTVL.

This clone was recorded a few times. The V and J genes are TRBV9 and TRBJ1-2; D call uncertain. V was pared by 0 bases and J by 8 bases, with 17 bases between. Germline values: CDR1 SGDLS, CDR2 YYNGEE. The CDR3 has 15 residues. The CDR3 spells CASSVDLRPNGGYTF. The DNA for the CDR3 is TGTGCCAGCAGCGTAGATCTTCGACCTAACGGGGGCTACACCTTC. The complete variable domain, with remaining parts taken from reference TRBV9 and TRBJ1-2, reads DSGVTQTPKHLITATGQRVTLRCSPRSGDLSVYWYQQSLDQGLQFLIQYYNGEERAKGNILERFSAQQFPDLHSELNLSSLELGDSALYFCASSVDLRPNGGYTFGSGTRLTVV.

The chain recombines TRBV7-2 with TRBJ2-5; 7 bases map to TRBD2. From germline, CDR1 is SGHTA and CDR2 FQGNSA. The CDR3 is 13 amino acids. V lost 5 bases, J lost 3 bases, and 3 bases stayed unmatched. This CDR3 reads CASSRGDEETQYF. The CDR3 nucleotides are TGTGCCAGCAGCCGGGGGGATGAAGAGACCCAGTACTTC.

J is TRBJ1-1 and V is TRBV30, with D perhaps TRBD1 (5 bases). The ends were cut back, 4 bases at V and 6 bases at J, with 18 bases in the middle. This CDR3 region has 14 residues. Germline loops: CDR1 GTSNPN, CDR2 SVGIG (reference sequence). The CDR3 loop is CAWKGVHRNSEAFF. The CDR3 coding sequence is TGTGCCTGGAAAGGGGTTCATCGAAACTCTGAAGCTTTCTTT.

The V call is TRBV30, the J call TRBJ2-4; weak D call: TRBD2 (5 bases). The CDR3 is 12 amino acids. V was clipped by 3 bases and J by 7 bases, with 10 bases between them. Per the germline V gene, CDR1 is GTSNPN and CDR2 is SVGIG (reference sequence). The chain's CDR3 is CAWSPRDNIQYF. In DNA, the CDR3 is TGTGCCTGGAGCCCCCGGGATAACATTCAGTACTTC.

V and J are TRBV13 and TRBJ2-3; 7 bases are a match to TRBD2. The length of the CDR3 is 17 residues. The germline CDR1 and CDR2 sequences are PRHDT and FYEKMQ (reference sequence). V was pared by 4 bases and J by 4 bases, with 14 bases of the junction left unmatched. CDR3 sequence reads: CASSSGGLAVGADTQYF. Here the CDR3 DNA reads TGTGCCAGCAGCTCCGGCGGTCTAGCGGTGGGCGCAGATACGCAGTATTTT.

This clone was detected once. V gene TRBV4-2 combines with J gene TRBJ2-7, with TRBD1 matching 10 bases. The CDR3 has 15 residues. CDR1 is LGHNA and CDR2 is YNFKEQ in the germline V gene. Losses at the gene ends were 4 bases for V and 5 bases for J; bases not matched to a gene: 8. The CDR3 region is CASSPGDRGNHEQYF. The CDR3 DNA reads as TGTGCCAGCAGCCCCGGGGACAGGGGAAACCACGAGCAGTACTTC.

This clone was counted only a few times. Within the sample, other DNA sequences also encode this same CDR3. The gene calls are TRBV29-1 and TRBJ2-3; D is possibly TRBD1 (5 bases). Trimming shortened V by 3 bases and J by 3 bases, and 13 bases separated the two germline ends. Germline V CDR1 and CDR2: SQVTM, ANQGSEA. The CDR3 consists of 14 residues. Here the CDR3 reads CSVDAGLGTDTQYF. The CDR3 coding sequence is TGCAGCGTTGACGCAGGGCTCGGGACAGATACGCAGTATTTT.

This rearrangement joins TRBV10-3 to TRBJ2-5; D is unclear. In germline, CDR1 is ENHRY, CDR2 SYGVKD. The CDR3 spans 11 residues. The V end lost 0 bases, the J end lost 6 bases, and 2 bases lay between the germline ends. The CDR3 DNA sequence: TGTGCCATCAGTGAGTCGCAGACCCAGTACTTC. Translating it yields CAISESQTQYF.

The V and J genes are TRBV5-1 and TRBJ1-5, with D uncertain. Germline V gene sequence: CDR1 SGHRS, CDR2 YFSETQ. The CDR3 length is 15 residues. Between the trimmed V and J ends, which lost 0 bases and 4 bases, there was a span of 11 bases. The CDR3: CASSLGLGQNQPQHF. CDR3 coding DNA: TGCGCCAGCAGCTTGGGACTCGGGCAAAATCAGCCCCAGCATTTT.

This sequence joins TRBV15 and TRBJ2-3; D may be TRBD1 (6 bases). Germline V gene sequence: CDR1 LNHNV, CDR2 YYDKDF (reference sequence). Deletions cut 5 bases from V and 0 bases from J, with 12 bases between. CDR3 length equals 15 residues. The CDR3 reads CATSGLQGSTDTQYF. The CDR3 nucleotides read TGTGCCACCAGCGGCCTACAGGGAAGCACAGATACGCAGTATTTT.

V usage is TRBV7-9 and J usage is TRBJ2-7, with D tentatively TRBD1 (6 bases). The CDR3 runs to 13 residues. CDR1 is SEHNR, CDR2 FQNEAQ, per germline (reference sequence). Trimming shortened V by 7 bases and J by 3 bases, and 13 bases separated the two germline ends. The CDR3 protein is CASTRRGDYEQYF. For the CDR3, the DNA is TGTGCCAGCACCCGCAGGGGCGACTACGAGCAGTACTTC.

This clone has more than one count but fewer than ten. At the DNA level, this CDR3 is encoded by other sequences in the same sample as well. V is TRBV29-1 and J is TRBJ2-5; D not certain. V was shortened by 5 bases and J by 5 bases, with 9 bases between the two germline ends. Germline V lookup: CDR1 SQVTM, CDR2 ANQGSEA. The CDR3 is 11 amino acids. For the CDR3, the DNA is TGCAGCGTTACAGTCGGGGAGACCCAGTACTTC. As protein: CSVTVGETQYF.